This T cell receptor (beta chain) was sequenced in a study of radiotherapy plus CTLA-4 blockade in lung cancer (dated 2018 in TCRdb). Broadly, across the study: Objective responses occurred in approximately 19% of enrolled patients, and around 29% achieved disease control. General study outcomes and caveats: The strongest predictors of response were reported to be early dynamic shifts in blood T cell clones along with a rise in serum interferon-beta following radiation. After treatment with radiotherapy and ipilimumab, TCR clones that originated in tumors expanded in peripheral blood.

The library was made by the immunoSEQ multiplex PCR assay. What TCRdb holds here is the immuneACCESS table cut down to in-frame rearrangements. Part of the clones is not present; checked against another copy, under half of the missing clones reflect an unresolved V gene, and the others are unexplained. The sample has around 50,000 clones on record, about 86% of them singletons. Around a sixth of the sample comes from the top ten. The study evaluated CTLA-4 blockade (ipilimumab) given together with focal radiation therapy in patients who had chemo-refractory metastatic non-small-cell lung cancer. CDR1 and CDR2, per the germline V gene (reference sequence), are LNHDA and SQIVND. V and J are trimmed by 4 bases and 4 bases, and the gene matches miss 1 base of the junction. The CDR3 numbers 13 residues from cysteine through phenylalanine. Only the CDR3 region is kept as DNA, spanning 39 bases read in frame from base 1.

To note about this clone: Its recognized antigen is unknown. No base qualities exist here, and no much larger clone lies one base off it.

The receptor comes from a human donor with non-small cell lung cancer that progressed on radiotherapy plus ipilimumab. Some clones in this sample may be carry-over from other donors' samples. The chain is encoded by TRBV19 joined to TRBJ2-1; 7 central bases correspond to TRBD1. The material was peripheral blood, obtained from a patient treated with radiotherapy plus ipilimumab. The CDR3 protein sequence reads: CASSTDRYNEQFF. The nucleotides read TGTGCCAGTAGTACGGACAGGTACAATGAGCAGTTCTTC.